The next 10 T cell receptor beta chains were all read from a single sample in a study of CD8 T cells in Susac syndrome. Random hexamers served to reverse transcribe roughly 0.5 to 1 ug RNA. TCRdb passed the immunoSEQ multiplex PCR reads through MiXCR, listing each CDR3 protein once. The sample includes 200,000 or so distinct CDR3 sequences, approximately 94% of them seen just once. Sequencing was performed on CD4+ T cells from PBMCs. The receptor source for this set is a human donor with multiple sclerosis.

The chain has TRBV20-1 and TRBJ2-1; TRBD1 agrees at 7 bases. Germline-derived CDR1 and CDR2 are DFQATT and SNEGSKA (reference sequence). The trim removed 4 bases at V and 4 bases at J, leaving 7 bases unmatched. The CDR3 covers 14 residues. The CDR3 bases are TGCAGTGCTACCGGGACAGCGAGTTACAATGAGCAGTTCTTC. This encodes CSATGTASYNEQFF.

V usage is TRBV30 and J usage is TRBJ2-1; D ambiguous. V dropped 7 bases and J dropped 7 bases, with 14 bases sitting between them. CDR3 length: 12 amino acids. Germline V lookup: CDR1 GTSNPN, CDR2 SVGIG (reference sequence). CDR3 coding DNA: TGTGCCTTCGGGCTGGACCGAAATGAGCAGTTCTTC. The encoded protein is CAFGLDRNEQFF.

The V gene is TRBV30, the J gene TRBJ2-1; D gene unclear. There are 13 residues in the CDR3. V was clipped by 2 bases and J by 4 bases, with 9 bases between them. Germline V gene lookup returns CDR1 GTSNPN and CDR2 SVGIG (reference sequence). The DNA of the CDR3 is TGTGCCTGGAGTCGGAGTGTTTACAATGAGCAGTTCTTC. Encoded protein: CAWSRSVYNEQFF.

V is TRBV15 and J is TRBJ1-1; D unclear. Trimming took off 0 bases at V and 7 bases at J, with 9 bases between the two ends. The CDR3 is made up of 13 amino acids. Germline V CDR1 and CDR2: LNHNV, YYDKDF (reference sequence). CDR3 region: CATSREAGFEAFF. The CDR3 bases are TGTGCCACCAGCAGAGAGGCCGGATTTGAAGCTTTCTTT.

The genes are TRBV29-1 and TRBJ2-3, with 7 bases matching TRBD1. This CDR3 has 16 residues. Germline lookup yields CDR1 SQVTM and CDR2 ANQGSEA. V lost 5 bases to trimming and J lost 0 bases; unmatched junction nucleotides: 11. The CDR3 reads CSVQGTVRSSTDTQYF. CDR3 sequence (DNA): TGCAGCGTTCAAGGGACAGTTCGATCTAGCACAGATACGCAGTATTTT.

The rearrangement uses TRBV20-1 and TRBJ2-7, with D perhaps assigned TRBD1 or TRBD2 (5 bases each). Per germline, CDR1 DFQATT and CDR2 SNEGSKA (reference sequence). Deletions cut 1 base from V and 2 bases from J, with 15 bases between. The CDR3 extends over 15 amino acids. The CDR3, as DNA: TGCAGTGCTAGAGGCCGGGACCTCGAAGCCTACGAGCAGTACTTC. It codes for CSARGRDLEAYEQYF.

V is TRBV9 and J is TRBJ2-1, with TRBD2 identical over 7 bases. Per the germline V gene, CDR1 is SGDLS and CDR2 is YYNGEE. J was trimmed by 7 bases and V by 0 bases; bases with no gene match: 7. CDR3 length: 15 residues. DNA for the CDR3: TGTGCCAGCAGCGTAGTTGGGGGGGAAGTGAATGAGCAGTTCTTC. It translates to CASSVVGGEVNEQFF.

J is TRBJ2-7 and V is TRBV10-2; 8 positions agree with TRBD2. With 4 bases clipped from V and 5 bases from J, the junction kept 7 bases outside the gene matches. This CDR3 is built from 14 residues. Germline V gene sequence: CDR1 WSHSY, CDR2 SAAADI. CDR3 sequence (DNA): TGCGCCAGCAGTGTAACGGGGGGGCCGGACGAGCAGTACTTC. Translating it yields CASSVTGGPDEQYF.

J is TRBJ1-6 and V is TRBV28, with 11 bases fitting TRBD1. Germline CDR1 and CDR2: MDHEN and SYDVKM. The trim removed 7 bases at V and 9 bases at J, leaving 8 bases unmatched. This CDR3 spans 15 amino acids. CDR3 sequence: CASTPAGTGGSPLHF. CDR3 DNA: TGTGCCAGCACTCCCGCCGGGACAGGGGGTTCACCCCTCCACTTT.

The chain combines TRBV21-1 with TRBJ1-2; the table names TRBD1, a call not compared with the DNA. TRBV21-1 is an annotated pseudogene. This CDR3 is built from 15 residues. CDR3 DNA sequence: TGTGCCAGCAGTCCAAAAGGGACAGGGTACTATGGCTACACCTTC. Protein: CASSPKGTGYYGYTF.